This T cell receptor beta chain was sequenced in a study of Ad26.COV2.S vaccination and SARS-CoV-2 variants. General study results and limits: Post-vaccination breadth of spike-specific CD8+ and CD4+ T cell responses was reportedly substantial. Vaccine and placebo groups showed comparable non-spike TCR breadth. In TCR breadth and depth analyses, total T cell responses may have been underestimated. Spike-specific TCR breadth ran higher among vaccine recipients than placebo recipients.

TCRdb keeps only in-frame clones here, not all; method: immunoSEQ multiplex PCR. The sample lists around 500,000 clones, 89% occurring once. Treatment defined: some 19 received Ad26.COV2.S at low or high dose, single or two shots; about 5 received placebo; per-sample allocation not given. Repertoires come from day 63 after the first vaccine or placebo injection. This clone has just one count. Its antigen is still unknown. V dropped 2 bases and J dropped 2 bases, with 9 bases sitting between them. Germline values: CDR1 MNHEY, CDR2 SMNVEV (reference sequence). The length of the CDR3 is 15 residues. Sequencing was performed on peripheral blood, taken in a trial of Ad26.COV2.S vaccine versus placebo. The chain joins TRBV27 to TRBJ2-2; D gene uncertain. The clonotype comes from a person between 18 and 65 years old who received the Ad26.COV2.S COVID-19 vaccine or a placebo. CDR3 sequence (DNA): TGTGCCAGCAGTTTAGGCGGTCCAAACACCGGGGAGCTGTTTTTT. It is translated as CASSLGGPNTGELFF.